This T cell receptor beta chain was retrieved from a study of blood T cell repertoires in COVID-19. Turning to the study itself: PBMCs, B-cell-depleted T cells, or T cells were the source of the cDNA or gDNA that made up the material.

Only in-frame clones appear in the TCRdb table, and some are missing; sequencing was by immunoSEQ multiplex PCR. The top ten hold more than 7.5% of the sample, which has some 50,000 clones, around 80% seen once. The sample taken for sequencing was peripheral blood. This sequence originates from a woman aged 80 or older with acute or convalescent COVID-19.

The CDR3 DNA reads TGTGCCAGCAGCTTGAGCGGGAGGGCCACAGATACGCAGTATTTT. Residues: CASSLSGRATDTQYF. The chain combines TRBV5-8 with TRBJ2-3; 10 nucleotides match TRBD2. This CDR3 contains 15 residues. V lost 1 base and J lost 2; bases outside the gene matches: 1. CDR1 is SGHTS, CDR2 YDEGEE, per germline.